These 4 T cell receptor beta chains were all obtained from the same sample, sequenced in a study of regulatory T cells in long-lasting Graves disease. Time point meaning: newly diagnosed GD, antithyroid drugs for less than 3 months. From RNA extracted from PBMCs, the TCR library was made. Through Arm-PCR of CDR3 regions and iRepertoire HTBI primers, TCR beta libraries were built. TCRdb reprocessed the multiplex PCR reads via MiXCR and lists one record per CDR3 protein. The repertoire holds about 420,000 distinct CDR3 sequences, roughly 15% seen once, with roughly 23% in the top ten. This sample was shared with a second study, whose subject was T cells in Graves' hyperthyroidism and ophthalmopathy.

Sequenced here: peripheral blood mononuclear cells (PBMCs), sampled at new diagnosis, from a patient treated with antithyroid drugs. These receptors all come from a woman aged 18-29 years with Graves disease.

This rearrangement joins TRBV20-1 to TRBJ2-1, with 7 bases fitting TRBD1. The CDR3 loop spans 14 amino acids. Germline V CDR1 and CDR2: DFQATT, SNEGSKA (reference sequence). V was clipped by 2 bases and J by 9 bases; unmatched bases: 10. The CDR3 nucleotides read TGCAGTGCTAGAAAAACGGACAGGTACCTTGAGCAGTTCTTC. Protein: CSARKTDRYLEQFF.

Here the CDR3 DNA reads TGTGCCAGCAGCCCCGGGTCCGGCTACACCTTC. Protein sequence: CASSPGSGYTF. This rearrangement joins TRBV14 to TRBJ1-2, with no clear D. The V end was cut by 4 bases, the J end by 8 bases, with 8 bases between. Germline V CDR1 and CDR2: SGHDN, FVKESK. CDR3 length equals 11 residues.

The sample holds many counts of this clonotype. The chain carries TRBV20-1 and TRBJ2-5; TRBD2 might be the D (5 bases). The CDR3 contains 13 residues. V was trimmed by 4 bases and J by 2 bases, leaving 11 bases between them. The germline V gene encodes CDR1 DFQATT and CDR2 SNEGSKA (reference sequence). CDR3 coding DNA: TGCAGTGCTAACAGCGGAGCTCAAGAGACCCAGTACTTC. Residues: CSANSGAQETQYF.

This clonotype was found many times. The V and J genes are TRBV12-5 and TRBJ2-1, with 9 bases that match TRBD2. J gave up 7 bases and V 3 bases, and 7 bases lay outside the gene matches. The CDR3 length is 15 residues. CDR1 is LGHNT and CDR2 is FRNRAP in the germline V gene. CDR3: CASGFSGTSLNEQFF. DNA of the CDR3: TGTGCTAGTGGTTTTTCCGGGACTAGCTTAAATGAGCAGTTCTTC.